One and the same sample provided the 11 T cell receptor beta chains below, sequenced in a study of blood T cell repertoires in COVID-19. Some clones are missing from TCRdb's copy, which holds only in-frame ones; the method was immunoSEQ multiplex PCR. Found here are approximately 250,000 clones, approximately 90% of them singletons; the top ten hold 2.8%. The sample was PBMCs or T cells enriched from blood (not recorded which). These receptors all stem from a man in his forties or fifties who had been exposed to COVID-19.

This rearrangement joins TRBV18 to TRBJ1-1; D uncertain. V was clipped by 0 bases and J by 1 base, with 9 bases between them. The CDR3 is 15 amino acids. Germline values: CDR1 KGHSH, CDR2 LQKENI. The CDR3: CASSPPVRRNTEAFF. CDR3 nucleotide sequence: TGTGCCAGCTCACCACCGGTTAGGAGGAACACTGAAGCTTTCTTT.

This rearrangement joins TRBV30 to TRBJ1-1, with a weak D call TRBD1 (6 bases). In germline, CDR1 is GTSNPN, CDR2 SVGIG (reference sequence). This CDR3 comprises 15 residues. The V gene lost 2 bases and the J gene lost 5 bases, with 18 bases spanning the gap. CDR3 coding DNA: TGTGCCTGGAGTCGGGGTACAGGGCCGGGGACTGAAGCTTTCTTT. This codes for CAWSRGTGPGTEAFF.

The V call is TRBV15, the J call TRBJ1-2; 10 nucleotides line up with TRBD1. This CDR3 contains 15 residues. Per the germline V gene, CDR1 is LNHNV and CDR2 is YYDKDF (reference sequence). Germline trimming cut 0 bases from V and 4 bases from J; bases unmatched to any gene: 2. The CDR3 nucleotides are TGTGCCACCAGCAGAGAGACAGGGGGCATCTATGGCTACACCTTC. The encoded protein is CATSRETGGIYGYTF.

The CDR3 DNA reads as TGTGCCAGCAGTTGGGGCATTGGGGAAAAACTGTTTTTT. Translating gives CASSWGIGEKLFF. The chain uses TRBV6-6 and TRBJ1-4; maybe TRBD1 (5 bases). Trimming cost V 4 bases and J 8 bases, with 11 bases left between them. The germline CDR1 and CDR2 sequences are MNHNY and SVGAGI (reference sequence). This CDR3 is 13 amino acids long.

This chain joins TRBV19 and TRBJ1-2, with 7 bases that match TRBD1. The germline CDR1 and CDR2 sequences are LNHDA and SQIVND (reference sequence). J gave up 0 bases and V 4 bases, and 8 bases lay outside the gene matches. The CDR3 contains 16 residues. CDR3 in amino acids: CASSTIWTGANYGYTF. CDR3 DNA sequence: TGTGCCAGTAGTACTATATGGACAGGAGCTAACTATGGCTACACCTTC.

The chain recombines TRBV12-3 or TRBV12-4 with TRBJ2-7, with a possible D match to TRBD2 (7 bases). The CDR3 is 13 residues long. The germline V and J ends were trimmed by 7 bases and 6 bases, with 16 bases remaining between them. The DNA for the CDR3 is TGTGCCAGCAACCTCGAGGGGGGGGGCGAGCAGTACTTC. As protein: CASNLEGGGEQYF.

The chain joins TRBV5-1 to TRBJ2-7; perhaps TRBD1 as D (5 bases). Looked up from germline, CDR1 is SGHRS and CDR2 is YFSETQ. This CDR3 comprises 12 residues. Trimming took 4 bases from V and 7 from J, leaving 12 bases between them. CDR3 loop: CASSVNQGEQYF. The CDR3 DNA reads TGCGCCAGCAGCGTCAACCAGGGAGAGCAGTACTTC.

The rearrangement links TRBV4-2 to TRBJ1-2; unclear D gene. The CDR3 covers 12 residues. CDR1 is LGHNA, CDR2 YNFKEQ, per germline. Trimming pared 0 bases from V and 4 bases from J, leaving 3 bases between. Here the CDR3 DNA reads TGTGCCAGCAGCCAAGATAGCTATGGCTACACCTTC. Residues: CASSQDSYGYTF.

V is TRBV9 and J is TRBJ2-7, with 7 nucleotides matching TRBD1. Looked up from germline, CDR1 is SGDLS and CDR2 is YYNGEE. This CDR3 has 14 residues. J lost 3 bases, V lost 4 bases, and 7 bases had no gene match. The CDR3 coding sequence is TGTGCCAGCAGCACCAGAGGGGACAGCTACGAGCAGTACTTC. It yields the protein CASSTRGDSYEQYF.

The rearrangement joins TRBV6-1 to TRBJ2-7, with D tentatively TRBD1 (6 bases). The CDR3 loop spans 16 amino acids. Germline loops: CDR1 MNHNS, CDR2 SASEGT. V was cut by 3 bases and J by 3 bases, with 18 bases left in between. DNA of the CDR3: TGTGCCAGCAGTGACCCCCTTTACCGGGACAACTACGAGCAGTACTTC. As protein: CASSDPLYRDNYEQYF.

Only one count was recorded for this clone. The chain combines TRBV15 with TRBJ1-5; tentative D call: TRBD1 (5 bases). From germline, CDR1 is LNHNV and CDR2 YYDKDF (reference sequence). The CDR3 is 17 residues long. Trimming stripped 0 bases from V and 6 bases from J, with 18 bases between. The CDR3 region has the DNA TGTGCCACCAGCAGAGATAAGGTCTCACGGGGGAGTCAGCCCCAGCATTTT. Its translation is CATSRDKVSRGSQPQHF.